These 23 T cell receptor beta chains came from one sample sequenced in a study of CD8 T cells in Susac syndrome (dated 2019 in TCRdb). Library prep was done by the immunoSEQ multiplex PCR assay. RNA was extracted using the RNeasy kit, and roughly 0.5 to 1 microgram was reverse transcribed with random hexamers. In TCRdb, the public reads were trimmed at Q25 with fastp and aligned with MiXCR, with productive beta chains retained. Each record represents a unique CDR3 protein, reported with the most common genes and DNA among its rows. Recorded for this sample are approximately 190,000 distinct CDR3 sequences; approximately 93% of them occurred a single time. The ten largest clones take up 0.09% to 0.12% of the sample. Sequencing used CD4+ T cells from PBMCs. The receptors here all came from a human donor in good health.

The chain carries TRBV7-2 and TRBJ1-4; TRBD1 aligns across 7 bases. CDR1 and CDR2 (germline): SGHTA, FQGNSA. After removal of 5 bases from V and 3 bases from J, the junction contained 3 bases not matched to a gene. The CDR3 spans 14 residues. Here the CDR3 DNA reads TGTGCCAGCAGCAGACAGGGTTCTAATGAAAAACTGTTTTTT. Its translation is CASSRQGSNEKLFF.

The chain employs TRBV7-3 and TRBJ2-7; 7 bases match TRBD2. Per germline, CDR1 SGHTA and CDR2 FQGTGA. This CDR3 is 16 amino acids long. Trimming removed 3 bases from V and 6 bases from J; junction bases left unmatched: 14. CDR3 nucleotide sequence: TGTGCCAGCAGCTTTTCCCCCGGGACGGGGGAGGGCGAGCAGTACGTC. Translated, it gives CASSFSPGTGEGEQYV.

V is TRBV4-1 and J is TRBJ2-1; D is ambiguous. This CDR3 spans 16 amino acids. V was pared by 0 bases and J by 1 base, with 10 bases between. Per germline, CDR1 MGHRA and CDR2 YSYEKL. CDR3 region: CASSQDIGRSYNEQFF. In nucleotides, the CDR3 is TGCGCCAGCAGCCAAGACATCGGCAGGTCCTACAATGAGCAGTTCTTC.

The CDR3 bases are TGTGCCAGCAACCCCACGGGGCAGGGGTCCTGGGGCAATTCACCCCTCCACTTT. This codes for CASNPTGQGSWGNSPLHF. The chain carries TRBV7-2 and TRBJ1-6; D is perhaps TRBD1 (6 bases). Trimming left V 7 bases short and J 7 bases short, with 26 bases between. Germline V gives CDR1 SGHTA, CDR2 FQGNSA. The CDR3 runs 18 residues.

The V call is TRBV11-2, the J call TRBJ2-3, with TRBD2 matching 9 bases. Losses at the gene ends were 6 bases for V and 4 bases for J; bases not matched to a gene: 11. The CDR3 is 16 residues long. Germline CDR1 reads SGHAT; CDR2 reads FQNNGV. The CDR3 nucleotides are TGTGCCAGCAGAAAAGGGGCGGGGGGGAAGTCAGATACGCAGTATTTT. Translated: CASRKGAGGKSDTQYF.

The rearrangement joins TRBV3-1 to TRBJ2-1, with D uncertain. CDR3 length equals 11 residues. V gave up 0 bases and J gave up 8 bases, with 2 bases separating them. Germline CDR1 reads LGHDT; CDR2 reads YNNKEL (reference sequence). The CDR3 reads CASSQEHEQFF. In DNA, the CDR3 is TGTGCCAGCAGCCAAGAGCATGAGCAGTTCTTC.

As for this clonotype: One end of the junction does not line up with germline, which may come from a read error. J is TRBJ2-1 and V is TRBV7-9; possibly TRBD2 for D (7 bases). From germline, CDR1 is SEHNR and CDR2 FQNEAQ (reference sequence). The length of the CDR3 is 11 residues. CDR3 in amino acids: CASSQNGGPVF. The CDR3 DNA is TGTGCCAGCAGCCAGAACGGGGGGCCGGTCTTC. The variable domain in full, completed from reference TRBV7-9 and TRBJ2-1, reads DTGVSQNPRHKITKRGQNVTFRCDPISEHNRLYWYRQTLGQGPEFLTYFQNEAQLEKSRLLSDRFSAERPKGSFSTLEIQRTEQGDSAMYLCASSQNGGPVFGPGTRLTVL.

DNA of the CDR3: TGTGCCAGCAGCCCTCTAGCGGGGGGGCGCAATGAGCAGTTCTTC. It encodes CASSPLAGGRNEQFF. The V gene is TRBV5-4, the J gene TRBJ2-1; 12 bases agree with TRBD2. Trimming at V came to 4 bases and at J to 6 bases, leaving 5 bases not matched to a gene. CDR1 SGHNT and CDR2 YYREEE come from the germline V gene (reference sequence). CDR3 length: 15 residues.

V is TRBV5-8 and J is TRBJ1-6, with D possibly being TRBD1 (5 bases). This CDR3 has 15 amino acids. V shed 4 bases and J shed 6 bases, with 14 bases lying between them. In germline, CDR1 is SGHTS, CDR2 YDEGEE. The CDR3 is CASSPLGGANSPLHF. The DNA of the CDR3 is TGTGCCAGCAGCCCCTTAGGAGGGGCTAATTCACCCCTCCACTTT.

The chain is built from TRBV5-1 and TRBJ1-6; D is ambiguous. V lost 4 bases and J lost 8, with 13 bases in between. Germline assignment: CDR1 SGHRS and CDR2 YFSETQ. This CDR3 comprises 14 residues. The CDR3 coding sequence is TGCGCCAGCAGCAATGGAGGGTTCGATTCACCCCTCCACTTT. Translation gives CASSNGGFDSPLHF.

The chain couples TRBV5-1 to TRBJ1-2; 7 nucleotides match TRBD1. The V and J ends lost 0 bases and 6 bases, in that order; junction bases with no gene match: 11. The CDR3 covers 16 residues. In germline, CDR1 is SGHRS, CDR2 YFSETQ. CDR3 sequence: CASSLARQGGGHGYTF. CDR3 DNA: TGCGCCAGCAGCTTGGCCCGACAGGGAGGAGGACATGGCTACACCTTC.

Only one count was recorded for this clonotype. The rearrangement uses TRBV4-1 and TRBJ2-5, with D possibly matching TRBD2 (7 bases). This CDR3 is built from 14 residues. V lost 6 bases to trimming and J lost 5 bases, with 16 bases between them. CDR1 MGHRA and CDR2 YSYEKL come from the germline V gene. The chain's CDR3 is CASSPRGGMETQYF. The DNA of the CDR3 is TGCGCCAGCAGTCCTAGGGGGGGCATGGAGACCCAGTACTTC.

The chain joins TRBV7-9 to TRBJ1-6; D gene unclear. Germline CDR1 SEHNR, CDR2 FQNEAQ (reference sequence). The germline V and J ends were trimmed by 5 bases and 7 bases, with 9 bases remaining between them. The CDR3 contains 13 residues. For the CDR3, the DNA is TGTGCCAGCAGCGCCGGTGGGAATTCACCCCTCCACTTT. This codes for CASSAGGNSPLHF.

The table lists this clonotype with a count of one. The chain links TRBV28 to TRBJ1-1; TRBD1 matches at 9 bases. The CDR3 has 13 amino acids. CDR1 MDHEN and CDR2 SYDVKM come from the germline V gene. With V trimmed by 6 bases and J by 5 bases, 4 bases remained unmatched. CDR3 DNA: TGTGCCAGCAGGGGGACAGGGAGAACTGAAGCTTTCTTT. It yields the protein CASRGTGRTEAFF.

The genes are TRBV7-2 and TRBJ2-5; either TRBD1 or TRBD2 may fit D (5 bases each). From germline, CDR1 is SGHTA and CDR2 FQGNSA. This CDR3 has 14 residues. Trimming removed 5 bases at V and 7 bases at J, with 17 bases between. The CDR3 nucleotides read TGTGCCAGCAGCCGCGATGGGGGTTCGGGGACCCAGTACTTC. Translation: CASSRDGGSGTQYF.

CDR3 loop: CASSEAGNQPQHF. The CDR3 DNA reads as TGTGCCAGCAGTGAGGCAGGGAATCAGCCCCAGCATTTT. This chain connects TRBV2 to TRBJ1-5; D perhaps matches TRBD1 (5 bases). V dropped 3 bases and J dropped 4 bases, with 7 bases sitting between them. The CDR3 spans 13 residues. Per the germline V gene, CDR1 is SNHLY and CDR2 is FYNNEI.

The rearrangement joins TRBV5-1 to TRBJ1-3, with no clear D. Between the trimmed V and J ends, which lost 1 base and 5 bases, there was a span of 16 bases. Germline values: CDR1 SGHRS, CDR2 YFSETQ. The CDR3 extends over 16 amino acids. CDR3 nucleotide sequence: TGCGCCAGCAGCTTGTCTGGTGTAGGGTTGAGAAACACCATATATTTT. This encodes CASSLSGVGLRNTIYF.

The chain couples TRBV5-4 to TRBJ1-3, with TRBD1 as a possible D gene (6 bases). Trimming shortened V by 5 bases and J by 3 bases, and 12 bases separated the two germline ends. The V gene's germline CDR1 is SGHNT and CDR2 YYREEE (reference sequence). The CDR3 length is 14 residues. The CDR3 spells CASRSQGGGNTIYF. The CDR3 nucleotides read TGTGCCAGCAGATCACAGGGTGGTGGAAACACCATATATTTT.

The rearrangement uses TRBV19 and TRBJ1-2, with D maybe TRBD1 (6 bases). Germline values: CDR1 LNHDA, CDR2 SQIVND (reference sequence). This CDR3 has 13 amino acids. Trimming stripped 4 bases from V and 8 bases from J, with 14 bases between. CDR3 protein: CASSRQASYGYTF. The DNA for the CDR3 is TGTGCCAGTAGTAGACAGGCATCCTACGGCTACACCTTC.

DNA for the CDR3: TGCGCCAGCAGCCAAGACCCTAGCGGGGGCTCCTACAATGAGCAGTTCTTC. Translation: CASSQDPSGGSYNEQFF. The chain uses TRBV4-3 and TRBJ2-1; 10 bases map to TRBD2. CDR3 length equals 17 residues. Germline CDR1 reads LGHNA; CDR2 reads YSLEER. The junction had 2 bases not matched to a gene; V was cut back by 0 bases and J by 0 bases.

This chain connects TRBV6-1 to TRBJ2-5, with TRBD2 identical over 13 bases. CDR3 size: 16 residues. Trimming cost V 7 bases and J 4 bases; bases outside gene matches: 9. Per the germline V gene, CDR1 is MNHNS and CDR2 is SASEGT. In nucleotides, the CDR3 is TGTGCCAGCAATCCACTAGCGGGGGGGCGGAGAGAGACCCAGTACTTC. Protein product: CASNPLAGGRRETQYF.

The chain recombines TRBV20-1 with TRBJ2-5, with no clear D. The ends were cut back, 3 bases at V and 5 bases at J, with 13 bases in the middle. The germline V gene encodes CDR1 DFQATT and CDR2 SNEGSKA (reference sequence). The CDR3 is made up of 13 amino acids. CDR3 sequence: CSASGPLGETQYF. The CDR3 region has the DNA TGCAGTGCTAGTGGACCTCTCGGGGAGACCCAGTACTTC.

The rearrangement links TRBV12-3 or TRBV12-4 to TRBJ1-5; tentative D call: TRBD1 (5 bases). The CDR3 has 15 amino acids. V dropped 6 bases and J dropped 0 bases, with 12 bases sitting between them. The CDR3: CASSRERGSNQPQHF. DNA of the CDR3: TGTGCCAGCAGCCGTGAGAGGGGTAGCAATCAGCCCCAGCATTTT.